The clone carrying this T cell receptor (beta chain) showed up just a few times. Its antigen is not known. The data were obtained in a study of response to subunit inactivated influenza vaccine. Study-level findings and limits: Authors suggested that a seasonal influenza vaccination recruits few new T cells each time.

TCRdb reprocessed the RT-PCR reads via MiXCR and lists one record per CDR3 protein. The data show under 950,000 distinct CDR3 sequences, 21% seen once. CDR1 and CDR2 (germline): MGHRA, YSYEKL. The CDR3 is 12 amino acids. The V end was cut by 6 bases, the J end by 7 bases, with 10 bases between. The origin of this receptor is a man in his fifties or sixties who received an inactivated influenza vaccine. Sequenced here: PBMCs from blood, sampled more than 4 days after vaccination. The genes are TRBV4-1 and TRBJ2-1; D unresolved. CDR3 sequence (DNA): TGCGCCAGCAGACATTTCGGGAATGAGCAGTTCTTC. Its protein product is CASRHFGNEQFF.